What follows are 30 T cell receptor beta chains derived from one specimen sequenced in a study of blood T cells in healthy people across ages. Using a J-beta primer mix together with a sample-barcoded 5' primer, a second PCR was run for roughly 6 to 12 cycles. TCRdb analysed the 5' RACE reads with MiXCR anew, one entry per CDR3 protein. In the table there are hundreds of thousands of distinct CDR3 sequences, around 50% of which are singletons. The material sequenced was blood. Receptors were obtained from a man between 40 and 49 years old in good health.

This chain joins TRBV4-2 and TRBJ2-5, with 7 bases fitting TRBD2. This CDR3 spans 15 amino acids. Germline values: CDR1 LGHNA, CDR2 YNFKEQ. V lost 5 bases to trimming and J lost 5 bases; unmatched junction nucleotides: 11. CDR3 sequence (DNA): TGTGCCAGCAGCTCTGGAGCGGGACCTCATGAGACCCAGTACTTC. Its translation is CASSSGAGPHETQYF.

This rearrangement joins TRBV27 to TRBJ2-3, with no clear D. This CDR3 has 13 amino acids. Germline-derived CDR1 and CDR2 are MNHEY and SMNVEV (reference sequence). V was pared by 3 bases and J by 1 base, with 5 bases between. CDR3 sequence reads: CASSFLRTDTQYF. In nucleotides, the CDR3 is TGTGCCAGCAGTTTCTTGCGCACAGATACGCAGTATTTT.

Ten or more counts support this clonotype. The genes are TRBV28 and TRBJ2-7; D tentatively fits TRBD1 or TRBD2 (6 bases each). V shed 5 bases and J shed 0 bases, with 14 bases lying between them. The CDR3 is 15 residues long. CDR1 and CDR2 (germline): MDHEN, SYDVKM. In nucleotides, the CDR3 is TGTGCCAGCAGTGGAGGGGGGTGGCTCTCCTACGAGCAGTACTTC. It codes for CASSGGGWLSYEQYF.

The table lists this clonotype with a few counts. The chain uses TRBV29-1 and TRBJ2-7; TRBD1 agrees at 9 bases. Germline-derived CDR1 and CDR2 are SQVTM and ANQGSEA. This CDR3 is 13 amino acids long. V shed 2 bases and J 2 bases; nucleotides not matched to a gene: 1. The CDR3 DNA sequence: TGCAGCGTTGAATGGACAGGGGCCTACGAGCAGTACTTC. Translated, it gives CSVEWTGAYEQYF.

This clonotype has more than one count but fewer than ten. The chain carries TRBV20-1 and TRBJ2-5, with unresolved D. There are 12 residues in the CDR3. V was pared by 3 bases and J by 1 base, with 6 bases between. CDR1 and CDR2 (germline): DFQATT, SNEGSKA (reference sequence). In nucleotides, the CDR3 is TGCAGTGCTAGTTACGGCCAAGAGACCCAGTACTTC. Protein sequence: CSASYGQETQYF.

The chain links TRBV7-3 to TRBJ2-5; 10 bases are a match to TRBD2. Looked up from germline, CDR1 is SGHTA and CDR2 is FQGTGA. The CDR3 contains 16 residues. With V trimmed by 1 base and J by 1 base, 3 bases remained unmatched. The CDR3 spells CASSLRVAGGQETQYF. As DNA, the CDR3 is TGTGCCAGCAGCTTAAGGGTAGCGGGGGGCCAAGAGACCCAGTACTTC.

This clonotype turned up a few times. The gene calls are TRBV13 and TRBJ2-4, with TRBD1 as a possible D gene (5 bases). The DNA end lines up better with TRBJ2-5; the J call may be wrong. The CDR3 is 14 residues long. Germline CDR1 and CDR2: PRHDT and FYEKMQ (reference sequence). The CDR3 region is CASSLIDSGETQYF. The CDR3 DNA is TGTGCCAGCAGCTTAATTGATTCAGGGGAGACCCAGTACTTC.

This rearrangement joins TRBV7-2 to TRBJ2-1; no clear D. The last part of the DNA fits TRBJ2-7 better; the J call may be wrong. CDR1 SGHTA and CDR2 FQGNSA come from the germline V gene. The CDR3 runs to 14 residues. The CDR3 loop reads CASSLALGHNEQYF. CDR3 DNA: TGTGCCAGCAGCTTAGCGTTAGGTCACAATGAGCAGTACTTC.

DNA for the CDR3: TGCAGTGCTAGAGGGACAGGGGGGGAGACCCAGTACTTC. Translating gives CSARGTGGETQYF. The V gene is TRBV20-1, the J gene TRBJ2-7, with 10 nucleotides matching TRBD1. The J call is doubtful: the DNA matches TRBJ2-5 better. There are 13 residues in the CDR3. Per the germline V gene, CDR1 is DFQATT and CDR2 is SNEGSKA (reference sequence).

This clonotype came up a few times. The V and J genes are TRBV27 and TRBJ2-3; D is possibly TRBD1 (5 bases). The CDR3 sequence is 13 residues long. The V gene's germline CDR1 is MNHEY and CDR2 SMNVEV (reference sequence). Trimming shortened V by 5 bases and J by 10 bases, and 16 bases separated the two germline ends. CDR3 in amino acids: CASSADWRQPQYF. The CDR3 DNA reads as TGTGCCAGCAGTGCAGACTGGAGACAGCCGCAGTATTTT.

This rearrangement joins TRBV7-2 to TRBJ2-5; D assignment may be TRBD1 or TRBD2 (5 bases each). The CDR3 consists of 12 residues. The germline V gene has CDR1 SGHTA and CDR2 FQGNSA. V was trimmed by 5 bases and J by 11 bases, leaving 15 bases between them. CDR3 in DNA: TGTGCCAGCAGCACCAGCGTAGGGGAGCAGTACTTC. It translates to CASSTSVGEQYF.

This clonotype was detected once. J is TRBJ2-3 and V is TRBV5-1, with 7 nucleotides matching TRBD2. Germline CDR1 is SGHRS and CDR2 is YFSETQ. CDR3 size: 14 residues. Trimming cost V 1 base and J 6 bases; bases outside gene matches: 5. The chain's CDR3 is CASSLSAGDDTQYF. The CDR3 DNA reads as TGCGCCAGCAGCTTGAGTGCGGGGGATGATACGCAGTATTTT.

The genes are TRBV28 and TRBJ2-3; no firm D call. Trimming took 6 bases from V and 5 from J, leaving 21 bases between them. The CDR3 runs 16 residues. Germline CDR1 is MDHEN and CDR2 is SYDVKM. DNA of the CDR3: TGTGCCAGCAGGCCGTCGGCACGAGGAGTAATAGATACGCAGTATTTT. The encoded protein is CASRPSARGVIDTQYF.

The rearrangement links TRBV20-1 to TRBJ2-3; TRBD1 aligns across 7 bases. Germline trimming cut 5 bases from V and 2 bases from J; bases unmatched to any gene: 16. The CDR3 extends over 17 amino acids. Per germline, CDR1 DFQATT and CDR2 SNEGSKA (reference sequence). The CDR3 region is CSAGAGQEVSLTDTQYF. CDR3 coding DNA: TGCAGTGCTGGCGCCGGACAGGAAGTTTCCCTCACAGATACGCAGTATTTT.

The table lists this clonotype with a few counts. The V gene is TRBV6-6, the J gene TRBJ2-7; 9 bases fit TRBD2. There are 14 residues in the CDR3. After removal of 0 bases from V and 6 bases from J, the junction contained 3 bases not matched to a gene. Germline V CDR1 and CDR2: MNHNY, SVGAGI (reference sequence). The CDR3 here is CASSYSGGRGEQYF. CDR3 sequence (DNA): TGTGCCAGCAGTTACTCCGGCGGGAGGGGCGAGCAGTACTTC.

Regarding this clonotype: Possible read error: a much larger clone is one base away. The genes are TRBV9 and TRBJ1-2; D is possibly TRBD1 (5 bases). The germline gives CDR1 SGDLS, CDR2 YYNGEE. This CDR3 is built from 12 residues. The V end lost 4 bases, the J end lost 10 bases, and 14 bases lay between the germline ends. The CDR3 region has the DNA TGTGCCAGCAGCCTTTTGGGGGACGACTACACCTTC. This encodes CASSLLGDDYTF.

This clonotype was seen only a few times. The chain employs TRBV20-1 and TRBJ1-6; the D is unclear. Germline V gene sequence: CDR1 DFQATT, CDR2 SNEGSKA (reference sequence). The CDR3 totals 14 residues. V was clipped by 3 bases and J by 5 bases, with 11 bases between them. This CDR3 reads CSASRAGDNSPLHF. CDR3 sequence (DNA): TGCAGTGCTAGTAGGGCTGGAGATAATTCACCCCTCCACTTT.

This rearrangement joins TRBV21-1 to TRBJ1-1; the table calls TRBD1, which could not be checked here. TRBV21-1 is described as a pseudogene. The CDR3 extends over 15 amino acids. CDR3 coding DNA: TGTGCCAGCAGCCCTAGTTGGGACAGTAACACTGAAGCTTTCTTT. Its protein product is CASSPSWDSNTEAFF.

The chain uses TRBV30 and TRBJ2-5; D ambiguous. V was trimmed by 0 bases and J by 8 bases, leaving 13 bases between them. CDR1 is GTSNPN and CDR2 is SVGIG in the germline V gene (reference sequence). The CDR3 spans 13 residues. The CDR3 coding sequence is TGTGCCTGGAGTGTAGAACCGTACACAACCCAGTACTTC. This codes for CAWSVEPYTTQYF. Drawing the rest from reference TRBV30 and TRBJ2-5, the complete variable domain is SQTIHQWPATLVQPVGSPLSLECTVEGTSNPNLYWYRQAAGRGLQLLFYSVGIGQISSEVPQNLSASRPQDRQFILSSKKLLLSDSGFYLCAWSVEPYTTQYFGPGTRLLVL.

CDR3 protein: CASSVGGRSSYNEQFF. CDR3 sequence (DNA): TGTGCCAGCAGCGTAGGTGGCAGGAGCTCCTACAATGAGCAGTTCTTC. V is TRBV9 and J is TRBJ2-1; D is uncertain. CDR1 is SGDLS, CDR2 YYNGEE, per germline. V was pared by 0 bases and J by 0 bases, with 10 bases between. This CDR3 comprises 16 residues.

The CDR3 here is CASSQDRGLEETQYF. The CDR3 DNA sequence: TGCGCCAGCAGCCAAGACAGGGGGTTGGAAGAGACCCAGTACTTC. The gene calls are TRBV4-3 and TRBJ2-5, with 7 bases aligning to TRBD1. CDR3 length: 15 residues. The V segment lost 0 bases and the J segment 3 bases; nucleotides outside the gene matches: 4. The germline V gene has CDR1 LGHNA and CDR2 YSLEER.

The rearrangement joins TRBV7-9 to TRBJ1-4, with D perhaps matching TRBD1 (5 bases). The CDR3 spans 15 residues. Germline CDR1 is SEHNR and CDR2 is FQNEAQ (reference sequence). The germline V and J ends were trimmed by 1 base and 8 bases, with 14 bases remaining between them. This chain's CDR3 is CASSLVGTMGEKLFF. In DNA form, the CDR3 reads TGTGCCAGCAGCTTAGTAGGGACTATGGGAGAAAAACTGTTTTTT.

V is TRBV4-1 and J is TRBJ1-2; 7 nucleotides agree with TRBD1. The CDR3 runs 16 residues. Germline V gives CDR1 MGHRA, CDR2 YSYEKL. The ends lost 0 bases at V and 3 bases at J; junction bases unmatched: 7. The CDR3 reads CASSQDPARGYYGYTF. CDR3 nucleotides: TGCGCCAGCAGCCAAGACCCAGCCAGGGGGTACTATGGCTACACCTTC.

Note on this clonotype: This may come from a read error, since a much larger clone is one base off. This rearrangement joins TRBV7-2 to TRBJ2-5; D unclear. The DNA end favors TRBJ2-7, so the J call may be wrong. CDR3 length equals 13 residues. Germline CDR1 reads SGHTA; CDR2 reads FQGNSA. The CDR3 DNA reads TGTGTCAGCAGCTTGCAGGTTGAGAACGAGCAGTACTTC. Translated: CVSSLQVENEQYF.

CDR3 DNA sequence: TGTGCCAGCAGCTTAGCCCTGTATGAAAAACTGTTTTTT. Amino acids: CASSLALYEKLFF. The chain combines TRBV7-9 with TRBJ1-4, with D hard to call. CDR1 and CDR2 from the germline V gene are SEHNR and FQNEAQ (reference sequence). Trimming took off 0 bases at V and 6 bases at J, with 5 bases between the two ends. This CDR3 comprises 13 residues. The whole variable domain, remainder taken from reference TRBV7-9 and TRBJ1-4, is DTGVSQNPRHKITKRGQNVTFRCDPISEHNRLYWYRQTLGQGPEFLTYFQNEAQLEKSRLLSDRFSAERPKGSFSTLEIQRTEQGDSAMYLCASSLALYEKLFFGSGTQLSVL.

The chain links TRBV28 to TRBJ1-1; no reliable D call. Germline V gene lookup returns CDR1 MDHEN and CDR2 SYDVKM. V dropped 6 bases and J dropped 1 base, with 12 bases sitting between them. The CDR3 runs to 14 residues. The CDR3 DNA follows: TGTGCCAGCAGCTCTGAGCCTGGGAACACTGAAGCTTTCTTT. Translated: CASSSEPGNTEAFF.

The chain carries TRBV15 and TRBJ2-7; TRBD2 aligns across 9 bases. Trimming at V came to 0 bases and at J to 2 bases, leaving 2 bases not matched to a gene. Per the germline V gene, CDR1 is LNHNV and CDR2 is YYDKDF (reference sequence). This CDR3 spans 15 amino acids. CDR3 DNA: TGTGCCACCAGCAGAGATAGCGGGAGAGCCTACGAGCAGTACTTC. Its protein is CATSRDSGRAYEQYF.

The V and J genes are TRBV21-1 and TRBJ1-4; no check of the table's D call, TRBD1, against the DNA was made. TRBV21-1 is tagged as a pseudogene. CDR3 length: 15 amino acids. CDR3 bases: TGTGCCAGCAGCCAGTACGGGGCTCGAAATGAAAAACTGTTTTTT. This gives the protein CASSQYGARNEKLFF.

This sequence joins TRBV7-6 and TRBJ2-3; the D gene is possibly TRBD1 (6 bases). This CDR3 has 13 residues. V lost 3 bases and J lost 3, with 7 bases in between. The V gene's germline CDR1 is SGHVS and CDR2 FNYEAQ. CDR3 in DNA: TGTGCCAGCAGCTTCGGACAGACAGATACGCAGTATTTT. Translating gives CASSFGQTDTQYF.

The gene calls are TRBV5-1 and TRBJ1-1, with unresolved D. Trimming left V 3 bases short and J 10 bases short, with 16 bases between. CDR1 SGHRS and CDR2 YFSETQ come from the germline V gene. The CDR3 is 13 residues long. Here the CDR3 reads CASSSGNQVGAFF. DNA of the CDR3: TGCGCCAGCAGCTCGGGTAATCAGGTTGGAGCTTTCTTT.